This T cell receptor beta chain was identified during a study of T cells in Graves' hyperthyroidism and ophthalmopathy. Study-wide points: Researchers found most expanded thyroid clonotypes above 0.001 in blood as well.

Regions amplified from RNA transcripts were the TCR beta CDR3 regions. The HTBI primer set served for first-round RT-PCR of the TCR CDR3. One entry per CDR3 protein results from TCRdb running MiXCR on the multiplex PCR reads. The repertoire holds around 500,000 distinct CDR3 sequences, roughly an eighth seen once, with roughly 17% in the top ten. This clonotype was found many times. The antigen remains unidentified. What was sequenced was blood. This clonotype originated in a woman aged 18-29 years with Graves' hyperthyroidism.

Written as DNA, the CDR3 is TGTGCCAGTAGTGCAAGGAATGAACGTGGCTATGGCTACACCTTC. Translated, it gives CASSARNERGYGYTF. V usage is TRBV19 and J usage is TRBJ1-2; no clear D gene. V was cut by 5 bases and J by 4 bases, with 17 bases left in between. The CDR3 covers 15 residues. The germline gives CDR1 LNHDA, CDR2 SQIVND (reference sequence).